The following is a T cell receptor (beta chain) sequence with its context. This specimen comes from a study of blood T cells in healthy people across ages. Primers used in a second PCR of about 7 to 12 cycles were a sample-barcoded 5' primer and a J-beta primer mix. In TCRdb, the 5' RACE reads were re-called with MiXCR into one record per CDR3 protein. The top ten clones hold 0.65% to 0.95% of a sample with roughly 1 million distinct CDR3 sequences, about 25% of them seen once. Germline loops: CDR1 DFQATT, CDR2 SNEGSKA (reference sequence). V lost 3 bases, J lost 2 bases, and 7 bases lay in between. The CDR3 loop spans 12 amino acids. In addition, the sample was reused for a study of T cells of mothers and their children. Per that study: Related mother and child pairs showed slightly greater overlap (not significant) than unrelated pairs did.

V usage is TRBV20-1 and J usage is TRBJ1-2; D gene uncertain. The sample comprised blood. This clonotype was obtained from a girl aged 2 to 10 in good health. CDR3 amino acids: CSARKLNYGYTF. In nucleotides, the CDR3 is TGCAGTGCTAGGAAGCTAAACTATGGCTACACCTTC.